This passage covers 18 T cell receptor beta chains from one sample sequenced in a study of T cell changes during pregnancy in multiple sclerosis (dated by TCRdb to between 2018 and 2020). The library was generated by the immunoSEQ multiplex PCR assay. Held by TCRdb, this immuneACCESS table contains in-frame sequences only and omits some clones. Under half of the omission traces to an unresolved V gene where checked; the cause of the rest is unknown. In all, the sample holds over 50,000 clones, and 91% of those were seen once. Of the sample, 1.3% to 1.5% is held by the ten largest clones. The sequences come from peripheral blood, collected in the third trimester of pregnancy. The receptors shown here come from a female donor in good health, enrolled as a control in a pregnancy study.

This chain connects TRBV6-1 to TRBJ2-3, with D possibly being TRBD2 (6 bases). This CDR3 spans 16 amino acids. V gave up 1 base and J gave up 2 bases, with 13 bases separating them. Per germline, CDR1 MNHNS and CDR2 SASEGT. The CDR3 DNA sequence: TGTGCCAGCAGTGAAGTTTATGGGGGGTTCACAGATACGCAGTATTTT. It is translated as CASSEVYGGFTDTQYF.

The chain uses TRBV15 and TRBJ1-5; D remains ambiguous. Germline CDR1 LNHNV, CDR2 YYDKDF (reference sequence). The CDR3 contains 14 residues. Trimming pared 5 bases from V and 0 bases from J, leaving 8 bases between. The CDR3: CATSGSLSNQPQHF. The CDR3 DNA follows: TGTGCCACCAGCGGCTCCCTTAGCAATCAGCCCCAGCATTTT.

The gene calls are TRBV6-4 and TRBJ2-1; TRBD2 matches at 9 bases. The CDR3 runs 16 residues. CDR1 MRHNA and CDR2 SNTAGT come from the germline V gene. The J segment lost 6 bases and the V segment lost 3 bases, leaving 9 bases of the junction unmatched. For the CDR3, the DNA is TGTGCCAGCAGTGAAGCCGGGACTAGCCCAGCCAATGAGCAGTTCTTC. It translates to CASSEAGTSPANEQFF.

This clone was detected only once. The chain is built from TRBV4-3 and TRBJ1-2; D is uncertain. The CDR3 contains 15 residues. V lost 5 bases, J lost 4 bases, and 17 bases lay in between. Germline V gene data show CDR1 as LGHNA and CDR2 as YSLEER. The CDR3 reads CASSTPSNWSYGYTF. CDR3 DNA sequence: TGCGCCAGCAGCACCCCCTCGAACTGGAGCTATGGCTACACCTTC.

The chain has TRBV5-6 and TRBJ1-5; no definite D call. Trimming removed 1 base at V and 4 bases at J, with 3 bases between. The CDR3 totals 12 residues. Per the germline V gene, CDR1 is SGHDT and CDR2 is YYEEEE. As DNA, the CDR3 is TGTGCCAGCAGCTTGCCAAATCAGCCCCAGCATTTT. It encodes CASSLPNQPQHF.

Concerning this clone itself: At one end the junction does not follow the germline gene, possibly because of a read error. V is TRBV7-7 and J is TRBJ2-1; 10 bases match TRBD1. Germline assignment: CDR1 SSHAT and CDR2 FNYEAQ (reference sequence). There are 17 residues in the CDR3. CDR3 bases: TGTGCTAGCAGCCAGAGACAGGGGGCAAGCTCCTACAATGAGCAGTTCTTC. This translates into CASSQRQGASSYNEQFF.

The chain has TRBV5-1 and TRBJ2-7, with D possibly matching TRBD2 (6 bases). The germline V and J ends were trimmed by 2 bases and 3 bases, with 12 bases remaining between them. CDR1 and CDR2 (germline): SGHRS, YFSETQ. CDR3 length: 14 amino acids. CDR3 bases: TGCGCCAGCAGCTTTGAGAACGGGGGCTACGAGCAGTACTTC. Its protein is CASSFENGGYEQYF.

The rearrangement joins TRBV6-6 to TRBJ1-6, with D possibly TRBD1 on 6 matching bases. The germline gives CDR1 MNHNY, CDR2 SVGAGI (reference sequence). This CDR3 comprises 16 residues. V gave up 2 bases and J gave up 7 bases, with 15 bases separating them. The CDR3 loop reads CASSYPLGGPNSPLHF. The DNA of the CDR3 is TGTGCCAGCAGTTACCCCCTGGGGGGGCCGAATTCACCCCTCCACTTT.

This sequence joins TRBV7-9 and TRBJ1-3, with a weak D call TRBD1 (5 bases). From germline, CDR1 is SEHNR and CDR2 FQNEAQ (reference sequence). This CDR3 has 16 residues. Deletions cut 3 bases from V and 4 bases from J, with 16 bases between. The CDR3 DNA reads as TGTGCCAGCAGCTTTCAGGGTCTCGTTACCGGAAACACCATATATTTT. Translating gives CASSFQGLVTGNTIYF.

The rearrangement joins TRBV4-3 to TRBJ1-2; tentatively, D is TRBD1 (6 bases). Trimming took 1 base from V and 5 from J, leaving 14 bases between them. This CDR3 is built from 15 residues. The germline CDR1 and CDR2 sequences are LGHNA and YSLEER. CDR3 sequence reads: CASSQVRRQVYGYTF. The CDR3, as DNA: TGCGCCAGCAGCCAAGTGCGTCGACAGGTTTATGGCTACACCTTC.

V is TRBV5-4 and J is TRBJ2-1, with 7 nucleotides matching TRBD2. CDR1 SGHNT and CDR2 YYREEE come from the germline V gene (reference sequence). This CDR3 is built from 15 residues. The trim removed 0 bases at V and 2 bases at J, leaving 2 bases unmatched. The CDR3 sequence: CASSLGSGAYNEQFF. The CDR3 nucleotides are TGTGCCAGCAGCTTGGGAAGCGGGGCCTACAATGAGCAGTTCTTC.

CDR3 loop: CASSLGSSGGNTIYF. CDR3 nucleotides: TGTGCCAGCAGCTTAGGTAGCTCCGGCGGAAACACCATATATTTT. This chain joins TRBV11-2 and TRBJ1-3; no firm D call. CDR1 and CDR2 from the germline V gene are SGHAT and FQNNGV. V lost 1 base, J lost 4 bases, and 11 bases lay in between. The CDR3 has 15 residues.

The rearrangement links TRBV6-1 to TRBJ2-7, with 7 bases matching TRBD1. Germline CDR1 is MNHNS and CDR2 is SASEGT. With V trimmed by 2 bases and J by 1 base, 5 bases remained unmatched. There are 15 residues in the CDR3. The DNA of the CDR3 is TGTGCCAGCAGTGAAAGTTGGGACAGTTCCTACGAGCAGTACTTC. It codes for CASSESWDSSYEQYF.

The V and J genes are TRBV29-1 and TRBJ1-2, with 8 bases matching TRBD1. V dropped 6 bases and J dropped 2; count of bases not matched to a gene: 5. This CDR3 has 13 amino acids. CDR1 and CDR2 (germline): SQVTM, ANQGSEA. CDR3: CSVAGGENYGYTF. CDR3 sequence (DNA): TGCAGCGTGGCAGGGGGCGAGAACTATGGCTACACCTTC.

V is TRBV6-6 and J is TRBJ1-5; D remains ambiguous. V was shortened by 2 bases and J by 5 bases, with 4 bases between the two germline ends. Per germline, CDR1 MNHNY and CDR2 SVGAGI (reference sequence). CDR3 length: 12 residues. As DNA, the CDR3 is TGTGCCAGCAGTTACCCCGATCAGCCCCAGCATTTT. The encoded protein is CASSYPDQPQHF.

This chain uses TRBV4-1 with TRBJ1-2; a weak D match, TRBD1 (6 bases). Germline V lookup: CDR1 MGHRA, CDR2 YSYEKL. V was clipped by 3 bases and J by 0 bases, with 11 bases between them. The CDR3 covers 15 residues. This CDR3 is CASSQGDTANYGYTF. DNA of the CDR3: TGCGCCAGCAGCCAGGGGGACACCGCTAACTATGGCTACACCTTC.

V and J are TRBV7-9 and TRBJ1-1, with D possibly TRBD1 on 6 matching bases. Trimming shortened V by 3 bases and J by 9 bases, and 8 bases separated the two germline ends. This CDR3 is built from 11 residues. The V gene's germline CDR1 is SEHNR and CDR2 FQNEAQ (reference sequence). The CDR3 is CASSLGTQAFF. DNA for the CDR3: TGTGCCAGCAGCTTGGGGACACAAGCTTTCTTT.

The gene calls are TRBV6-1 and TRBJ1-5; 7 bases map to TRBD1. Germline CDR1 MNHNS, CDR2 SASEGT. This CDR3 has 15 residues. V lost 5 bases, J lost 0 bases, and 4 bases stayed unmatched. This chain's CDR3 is CASSWDSRSNQPQHF. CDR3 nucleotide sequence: TGTGCCAGCAGTTGGGACAGCCGTAGCAATCAGCCCCAGCATTTT.